The 25 T cell receptor beta chains presented below share a single source sample, sequenced in a study of blood T cell repertoires in COVID-19. Assay used: immunoSEQ multiplex PCR; TCRdb lists only in-frame clones, some missing. The table records about 200,000 clones, around 80% of them present only once. Material for sequencing was peripheral blood. Receptor source: a woman aged 70-85 years with acute or convalescent COVID-19.

This clone showed up just a few times. The chain carries TRBV28 and TRBJ1-4; D might be TRBD1 (5 bases). Germline CDR1 and CDR2: MDHEN and SYDVKM. Trimming pared 2 bases from V and 3 bases from J, leaving 10 bases between. The CDR3 consists of 15 residues. The CDR3 DNA sequence: TGTGCCAGCAGTTTACGGACACGAGCTAATGAAAAACTGTTTTTT. Translation gives CASSLRTRANEKLFF.

The chain has TRBV19 and TRBJ2-2; 8 bases line up with TRBD1. Per the germline V gene, CDR1 is LNHDA and CDR2 is SQIVND (reference sequence). V was pared by 5 bases and J by 6 bases, with 14 bases of the junction left unmatched. This CDR3 spans 17 amino acids. CDR3 sequence reads: CASSALTGADGAGELFF. CDR3 in DNA: TGTGCCAGTAGTGCTCTGACAGGGGCGGACGGGGCCGGGGAGCTGTTTTTT. Combining the CDR3 with reference TRBV19 and TRBJ2-2 gives the whole variable domain DGGITQSPKYLFRKEGQNVTLSCEQNLNHDAMYWYRQDPGQGLRLIYYSQIVNDFQKGDIAEGYSVSREKKESFPLTVTSAQKNPTAFYLCASSALTGADGAGELFFGEGSRLTVL.

The chain recombines TRBV10-3 with TRBJ2-3, with 13 positions matching TRBD2. CDR3 length equals 13 residues. With 9 bases clipped from V and 6 bases from J, the junction kept 3 bases outside the gene matches. Germline V gene sequence: CDR1 ENHRY, CDR2 SYGVKD. Written as DNA, the CDR3 is TGTGCCATACAACTAGCGGGAGGGGATACGCAGTATTTT. Amino acids: CAIQLAGGDTQYF.

The CDR3 spells CASSQELWQTSGSKTGELFF. CDR3 sequence (DNA): TGTGCCAGCAGCCAAGAATTGTGGCAAACTAGCGGGAGCAAGACCGGGGAGCTGTTTTTT. The V gene is TRBV3-1 (or the pseudogene TRBV3-2), the J gene TRBJ2-2; 11 bases fit TRBD2. Germline V CDR1 and CDR2: LGHDT, YNNKEL (reference sequence). The CDR3 is made up of 20 amino acids. Losses at the gene ends were 0 bases for V and 5 bases for J; bases not matched to a gene: 14.

The CDR3 bases are TGTGCCAGCAGAAGGGGAGGCACTGAAGCTTTCTTT. As protein: CASRRGGTEAFF. The chain uses TRBV7-9 and TRBJ1-1; maybe TRBD1 (5 bases). Deletions cut 6 bases from V and 4 bases from J, with 9 bases between. Germline V CDR1 and CDR2: SEHNR, FQNEAQ (reference sequence). This CDR3 spans 12 amino acids. Full variable domain (remainder filled in from reference TRBV7-9 and TRBJ1-1): DTGVSQNPRHKITKRGQNVTFRCDPISEHNRLYWYRQTLGQGPEFLTYFQNEAQLEKSRLLSDRFSAERPKGSFSTLEIQRTEQGDSAMYLCASRRGGTEAFFGQGTRLTVV.

The chain recombines TRBV10-2 with TRBJ1-1; D unresolved. Trimming took 4 bases from V and 4 from J, leaving 16 bases between them. The CDR3 has 15 amino acids. Per the germline V gene, CDR1 is WSHSY and CDR2 is SAAADI. The CDR3 reads CASSGEAFVGTEAFF. The DNA of the CDR3 is TGCGCCAGCAGTGGGGAGGCGTTCGTGGGCACTGAAGCTTTCTTT.

The chain uses TRBV6-2 or TRBV6-3 and TRBJ2-7; 8 bases map to TRBD2. The CDR3 spans 15 residues. With V trimmed by 5 bases and J by 3 bases, 9 bases remained unmatched. The germline V gene has CDR1 MNHEY and CDR2 SVGEGT. The CDR3 DNA follows: TGTGCCAGCAGTCTGGTTAGCGGGAAGGTCTACGAGCAGTACTTC. Its protein product is CASSLVSGKVYEQYF.

The chain is built from TRBV11-3 and TRBJ2-1; D remains ambiguous. Trimming removed 3 bases at V and 4 bases at J, with 4 bases between. Germline loops: CDR1 SGHNT, CDR2 YENEEA. The length of the CDR3 is 12 residues. The CDR3 nucleotides are TGTGCCAGCAGCTTCAGGTACAATGAGCAGTTCTTC. Its translation: CASSFRYNEQFF.

This clone was seen more than once but under ten times. The chain employs TRBV6-6 and TRBJ1-4, with D perhaps TRBD1 (5 bases). The V and J ends lost 4 bases and 3 bases respectively, with 12 bases between them. Germline V gene lookup returns CDR1 MNHNY and CDR2 SVGAGI (reference sequence). The CDR3 is 15 amino acids. The CDR3 region is CASSFRGGANEKLFF. Written as DNA, the CDR3 is TGTGCCAGCAGTTTTCGGGGGGGAGCTAATGAAAAACTGTTTTTT.

This clone was detected many times. V and J are TRBV9 and TRBJ2-3, with unresolved D. The CDR3 extends over 14 amino acids. The V end lost 4 bases, the J end lost 1 base, and 10 bases lay between the germline ends. Germline V gives CDR1 SGDLS, CDR2 YYNGEE. In DNA form, the CDR3 reads TGTGCCAGCAGCCCCAGACTGCGCACAGATACGCAGTATTTT. Its protein is CASSPRLRTDTQYF.

V is TRBV29-1 and J is TRBJ2-5; 7 bases line up with TRBD2. The CDR3 covers 14 residues. CDR1 and CDR2 from the germline V gene are SQVTM and ANQGSEA. J gave up 3 bases and V 5 bases, and 9 bases lay outside the gene matches. The CDR3 loop reads CSVSWASGKETQYF. In DNA form, the CDR3 reads TGCAGCGTTTCCTGGGCTAGCGGAAAAGAGACCCAGTACTTC.

This clone was detected a few times. J is TRBJ1-5 and V is TRBV11-2; D may be TRBD1 (5 bases). Germline CDR1 and CDR2: SGHAT and FQNNGV. This CDR3 contains 13 residues. Between the trimmed V and J ends, which lost 5 bases and 0 bases, there was a span of 5 bases. This chain's CDR3 is CASSQGSNQPQHF. The CDR3 DNA reads TGTGCCAGCAGCCAGGGTAGCAATCAGCCCCAGCATTTT. The full variable domain, with the rest looked up from reference TRBV11-2 and TRBJ1-5, is EAGVAQSPRYKIIEKRQSVAFWCNPISGHATLYWYQQILGQGPKLLIQFQNNGVVDDSQLPKDRFSAERLKGVDSTLKIQPAKLEDSAVYLCASSQGSNQPQHFGDGTRLSIL.

In this sample, this clone turned up a few times. The chain employs TRBV18 and TRBJ2-3; TRBD2 is a possible D gene (6 bases). The CDR3 spans 17 residues. V lost 6 bases and J 5 bases, leaving 24 bases between the germline ends. The germline V gene encodes CDR1 KGHSH and CDR2 LQKENI. The CDR3 nucleotides read TGTGCCAGCTCCCCCAGACGGGGGACGGGAGTAGAAGATACGCAGTATTTT. This encodes CASSPRRGTGVEDTQYF.

This sequence joins TRBV19 and TRBJ2-5; D perhaps matches TRBD2 (6 bases). Germline assignment: CDR1 LNHDA and CDR2 SQIVND (reference sequence). Trimming pared 3 bases from V and 4 bases from J, leaving 12 bases between. This CDR3 is built from 14 residues. The CDR3 region is CASSMTGVRETQYF. The CDR3 region has the DNA TGTGCCAGTAGTATGACGGGAGTCCGAGAGACCCAGTACTTC. Variable domain in full (rest from reference TRBV19 and TRBJ2-5): DGGITQSPKYLFRKEGQNVTLSCEQNLNHDAMYWYRQDPGQGLRLIYYSQIVNDFQKGDIAEGYSVSREKKESFPLTVTSAQKNPTAFYLCASSMTGVRETQYFGPGTRLLVL.

The V and J genes are TRBV2 and TRBJ1-5, with TRBD1 identical over 8 bases. V trimming: 6 bases; J trimming: 2 bases; junction bases outside the gene matches: 0. Germline values: CDR1 SNHLY, CDR2 FYNNEI. This CDR3 region has 13 residues. Here the CDR3 reads CASRTGGNQPQHF. The CDR3 coding sequence is TGTGCCAGCAGGACAGGGGGCAATCAGCCCCAGCATTTT.

V usage is TRBV19 and J usage is TRBJ2-7, with 11 positions matching TRBD2. Trimming removed 6 bases from V and 2 bases from J; junction bases left unmatched: 3. From germline, CDR1 is LNHDA and CDR2 SQIVND (reference sequence). The CDR3 loop spans 14 amino acids. The CDR3 DNA reads TGTGCCAGTAGCGGGACTAGCGGCCCCTACGAGCAGTACTTC. Its translation: CASSGTSGPYEQYF.

In DNA form, the CDR3 reads TGCGCCAGCAGCGGGGGGGACACACTAACGGCTGAAGCTTTCTTT. It is translated as CASSGGDTLTAEAFF. This sequence joins TRBV5-1 and TRBJ1-1; D might be TRBD1 (6 bases). The germline gives CDR1 SGHRS, CDR2 YFSETQ. The CDR3 has 15 amino acids. The V and J ends lost 4 bases and 6 bases respectively, with 19 bases between them. Using reference TRBV5-1 and TRBJ1-1 for the parts outside the CDR3, the full variable domain is KAGVTQTPRYLIKTRGQQVTLSCSPISGHRSVSWYQQTPGQGLQFLFEYFSETQRNKGNFPGRFSGRQFSNSRSEMNVSTLELGDSALYLCASSGGDTLTAEAFFGQGTRLTVV.

CDR3 region: CASSPTGGAEEQYF. The CDR3 DNA sequence: TGTGCCAGCAGCCCGACAGGGGGCGCGGAAGAGCAGTACTTC. V is TRBV9 and J is TRBJ2-7; 10 bases agree with TRBD1. The CDR3 has 14 amino acids. Per the germline V gene, CDR1 is SGDLS and CDR2 is YYNGEE. Trimming at V came to 4 bases and at J to 7 bases, leaving 8 bases not matched to a gene.

The rearrangement links TRBV6-5 to TRBJ2-3; 7 positions match TRBD2. The CDR3 extends over 15 amino acids. Germline lookup yields CDR1 MNHEY and CDR2 SVGAGI. Losses at the gene ends were 5 bases for V and 3 bases for J; bases not matched to a gene: 8. CDR3 nucleotides: TGTGCCAGCAGTCAAACGGGGGGACGGACAGATACGCAGTATTTT. This sequence encodes CASSQTGGRTDTQYF.

The rearrangement joins TRBV29-1 to TRBJ2-5, with D possibly matching TRBD1 (6 bases). CDR3 length: 16 amino acids. CDR1 and CDR2 from the germline V gene are SQVTM and ANQGSEA. The germline V and J ends were trimmed by 3 bases and 2 bases, with 19 bases remaining between them. The CDR3 coding sequence is TGCAGCGTTGATGTACTTCGCTCGGACAGTCAAGAGACCCAGTACTTC. Translation gives CSVDVLRSDSQETQYF. Variable domain in full (rest from reference TRBV29-1 and TRBJ2-5): SAVISQKPSRDICQRGTSLTIQCQVDSQVTMMFWYRQQPGQSLTLIATANQGSEATYESGFVIDKFPISRPNLTFSTLTVSNMSPEDSSIYLCSVDVLRSDSQETQYFGPGTRLLVL.

Comments on this clone: This sample includes further DNA sequences coding for the same CDR3. This rearrangement joins TRBV5-6 to TRBJ2-1, with D possibly TRBD1 on 6 matching bases. The CDR3 is 11 residues long. CDR1 is SGHDT, CDR2 YYEEEE, per germline. Trimming took off 2 bases at V and 10 bases at J, with 7 bases between the two ends. The CDR3 nucleotides read TGTGCCAGCAGCTTCAGGGGCGAGCAGTTCTTC. It specifies CASSFRGEQFF.

The V and J genes are TRBV7-8 and TRBJ2-4; D is possibly TRBD2 (6 bases). CDR1 SGHVS and CDR2 FQNEAQ come from the germline V gene. The CDR3 is 16 residues long. Trimming pared 5 bases from V and 0 bases from J, leaving 14 bases between. In DNA, the CDR3 is TGTGCCAGCAGCGGGGACTTCCACTTAGCCAAAAACATTCAGTACTTC. Its translation is CASSGDFHLAKNIQYF.

Here the CDR3 DNA reads TGTGCCAGCAGCCAAGATTCTAGCCGACAAGGCACAGATACGCAGTATTTT. Translation: CASSQDSSRQGTDTQYF. This chain connects TRBV4-2 to TRBJ2-3; weak D call: TRBD2 (5 bases). V gave up 0 bases and J gave up 1 base, with 14 bases separating them. CDR3 length equals 17 residues. Germline V lookup: CDR1 LGHNA, CDR2 YNFKEQ.

The V gene is TRBV19, the J gene TRBJ1-1, with a weak D call TRBD1 (5 bases). CDR1 LNHDA and CDR2 SQIVND come from the germline V gene (reference sequence). The CDR3 runs 12 residues. V was trimmed by 6 bases and J by 8 bases, leaving 13 bases between them. DNA for the CDR3: TGTGCCAGTAGCGGGGGGAGAGCCGAAGCTTTCTTT. This sequence encodes CASSGGRAEAFF.

This clone came up a few times. The gene calls are TRBV5-1 and TRBJ2-1, with 12 bases aligning to TRBD2. V dropped 5 bases and J dropped 0; count of bases not matched to a gene: 3. Germline CDR1 reads SGHRS; CDR2 reads YFSETQ. The CDR3 is made up of 16 amino acids. DNA of the CDR3: TGCGCCAGCAGAGCACTAGCGGGGGGCTCCTACAATGAGCAGTTCTTC. Translating it yields CASRALAGGSYNEQFF.